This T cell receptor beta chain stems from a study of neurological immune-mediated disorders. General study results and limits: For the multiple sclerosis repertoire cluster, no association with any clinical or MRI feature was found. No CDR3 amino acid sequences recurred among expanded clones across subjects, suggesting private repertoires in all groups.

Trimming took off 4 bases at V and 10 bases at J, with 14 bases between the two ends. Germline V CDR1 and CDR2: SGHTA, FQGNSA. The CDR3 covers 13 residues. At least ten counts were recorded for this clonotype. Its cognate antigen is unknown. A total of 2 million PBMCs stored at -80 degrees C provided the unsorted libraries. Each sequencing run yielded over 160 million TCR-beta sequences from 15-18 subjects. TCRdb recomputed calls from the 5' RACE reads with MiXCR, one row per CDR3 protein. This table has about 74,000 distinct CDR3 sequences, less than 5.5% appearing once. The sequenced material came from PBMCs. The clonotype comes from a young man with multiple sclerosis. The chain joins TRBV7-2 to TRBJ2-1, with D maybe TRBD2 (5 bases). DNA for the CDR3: TGTGCCAGCAGCTCGGCCGCTAGAGGGGAGCAGTTCTTC. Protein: CASSSAARGEQFF.